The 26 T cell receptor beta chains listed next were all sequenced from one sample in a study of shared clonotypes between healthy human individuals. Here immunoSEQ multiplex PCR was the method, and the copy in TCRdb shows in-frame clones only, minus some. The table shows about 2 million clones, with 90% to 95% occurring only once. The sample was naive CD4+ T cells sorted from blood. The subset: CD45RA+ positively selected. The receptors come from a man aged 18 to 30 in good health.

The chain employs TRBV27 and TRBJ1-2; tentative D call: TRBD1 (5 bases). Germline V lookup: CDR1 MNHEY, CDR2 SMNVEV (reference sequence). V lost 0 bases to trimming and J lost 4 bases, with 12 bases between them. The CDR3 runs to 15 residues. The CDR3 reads CASSLSSGGFYGYTF. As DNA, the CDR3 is TGTGCCAGCAGTTTATCTTCCGGGGGTTTCTATGGCTACACCTTC.

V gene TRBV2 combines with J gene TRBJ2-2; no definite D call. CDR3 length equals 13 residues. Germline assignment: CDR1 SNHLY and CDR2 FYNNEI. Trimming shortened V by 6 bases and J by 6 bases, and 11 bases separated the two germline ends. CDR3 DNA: TGTGCCAGCAGGACTGACATGGCCGGGGAGCTGTTTTTT. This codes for CASRTDMAGELFF.

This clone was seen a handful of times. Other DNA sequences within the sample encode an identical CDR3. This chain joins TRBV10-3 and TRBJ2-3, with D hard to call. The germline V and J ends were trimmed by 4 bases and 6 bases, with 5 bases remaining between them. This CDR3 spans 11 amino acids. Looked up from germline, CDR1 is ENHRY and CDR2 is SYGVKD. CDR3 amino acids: CAISGSDTQYF. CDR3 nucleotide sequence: TGTGCCATCAGTGGGTCTGATACGCAGTATTTT.

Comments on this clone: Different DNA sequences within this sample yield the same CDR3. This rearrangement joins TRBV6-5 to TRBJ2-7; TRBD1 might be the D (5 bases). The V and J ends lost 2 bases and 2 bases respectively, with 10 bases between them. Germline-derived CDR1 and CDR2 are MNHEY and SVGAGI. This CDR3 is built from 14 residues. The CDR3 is CASSYGSGTYEQYF. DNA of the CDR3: TGTGCCAGCAGTTACGGATCAGGGACCTACGAGCAGTACTTC.

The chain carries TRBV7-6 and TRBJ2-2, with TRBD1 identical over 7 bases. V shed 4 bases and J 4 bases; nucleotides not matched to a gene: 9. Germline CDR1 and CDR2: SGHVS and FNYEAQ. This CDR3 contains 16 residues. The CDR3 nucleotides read TGTGCCAGCAGCTACACAGGGGTATCATCCACCGGGGAGCTGTTTTTT. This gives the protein CASSYTGVSSTGELFF.

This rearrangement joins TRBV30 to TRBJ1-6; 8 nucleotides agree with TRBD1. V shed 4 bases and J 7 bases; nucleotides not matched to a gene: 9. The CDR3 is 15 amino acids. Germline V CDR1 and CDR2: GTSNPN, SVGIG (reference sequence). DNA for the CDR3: TGTGCCTGGAAAGCAGGGGGCTCCGGGAATTCACCCCTCCACTTT. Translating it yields CAWKAGGSGNSPLHF.

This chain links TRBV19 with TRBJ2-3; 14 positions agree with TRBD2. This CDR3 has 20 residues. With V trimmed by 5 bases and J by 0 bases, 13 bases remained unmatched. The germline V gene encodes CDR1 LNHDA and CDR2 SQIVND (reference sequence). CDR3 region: CASSPESGTSGGSSTDTQYF. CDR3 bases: TGTGCCAGTAGTCCCGAATCCGGGACTAGCGGGGGATCTAGCACAGATACGCAGTATTTT.

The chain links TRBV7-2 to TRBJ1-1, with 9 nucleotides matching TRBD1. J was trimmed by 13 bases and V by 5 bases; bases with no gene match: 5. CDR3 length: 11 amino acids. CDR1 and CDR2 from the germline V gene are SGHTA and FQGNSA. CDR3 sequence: CASSPDRGVFF. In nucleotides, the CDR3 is TGTGCCAGCAGCCCCGACAGGGGGGTTTTCTTT.

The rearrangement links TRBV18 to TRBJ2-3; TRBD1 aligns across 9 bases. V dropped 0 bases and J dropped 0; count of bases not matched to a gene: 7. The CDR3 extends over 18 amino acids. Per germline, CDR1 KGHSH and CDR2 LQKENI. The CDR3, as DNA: TGTGCCAGCTCACCACCGACGGACGGACAGGGGAGCACAGATACGCAGTATTTT. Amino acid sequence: CASSPPTDGQGSTDTQYF.

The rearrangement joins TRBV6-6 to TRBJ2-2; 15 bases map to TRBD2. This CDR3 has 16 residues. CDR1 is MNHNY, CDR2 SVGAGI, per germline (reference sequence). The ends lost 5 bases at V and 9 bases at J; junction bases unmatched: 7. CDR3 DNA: TGTGCCAGCAGTGGAGGGACTAGCGGGGGGCACCGGGAGCTGTTTTTT. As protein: CASSGGTSGGHRELFF.

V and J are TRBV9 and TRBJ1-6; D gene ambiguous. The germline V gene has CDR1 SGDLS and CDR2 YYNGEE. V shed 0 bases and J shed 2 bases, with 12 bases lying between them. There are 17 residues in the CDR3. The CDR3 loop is CASSVEGERAYNSPLHF. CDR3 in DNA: TGTGCCAGCAGCGTAGAGGGCGAGAGGGCCTATAATTCACCCCTCCACTTT.

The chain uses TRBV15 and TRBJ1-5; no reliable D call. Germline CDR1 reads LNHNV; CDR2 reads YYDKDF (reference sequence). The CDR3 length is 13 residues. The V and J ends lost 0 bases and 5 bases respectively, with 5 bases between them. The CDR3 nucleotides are TGTGCCACCAGCAGAGATCTCCATCAGCCCCAGCATTTT. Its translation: CATSRDLHQPQHF.

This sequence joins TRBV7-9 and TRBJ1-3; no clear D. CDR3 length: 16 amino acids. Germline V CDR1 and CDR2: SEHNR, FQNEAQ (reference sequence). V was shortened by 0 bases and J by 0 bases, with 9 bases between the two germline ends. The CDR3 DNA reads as TGTGCCAGCAGCTTAGCGGGCTCCCACTCTGGAAACACCATATATTTT. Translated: CASSLAGSHSGNTIYF. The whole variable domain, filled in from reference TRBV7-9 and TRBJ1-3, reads DTGVSQNPRHKITKRGQNVTFRCDPISEHNRLYWYRQTLGQGPEFLTYFQNEAQLEKSRLLSDRFSAERPKGSFSTLEIQRTEQGDSAMYLCASSLAGSHSGNTIYFGEGSWLTVV.

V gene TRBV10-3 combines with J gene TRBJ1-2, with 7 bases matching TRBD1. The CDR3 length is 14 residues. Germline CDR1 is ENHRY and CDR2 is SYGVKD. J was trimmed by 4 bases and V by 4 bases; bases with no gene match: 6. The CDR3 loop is CAISGGQRTYGYTF. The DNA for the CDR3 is TGTGCCATCAGTGGGGGACAGAGAACCTATGGCTACACCTTC.

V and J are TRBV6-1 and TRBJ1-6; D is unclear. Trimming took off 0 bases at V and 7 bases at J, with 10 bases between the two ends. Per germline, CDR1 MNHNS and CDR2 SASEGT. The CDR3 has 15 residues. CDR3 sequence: CASSEAGSPNSPLHF. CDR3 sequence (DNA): TGTGCCAGCAGTGAAGCGGGGTCCCCAAATTCACCCCTCCACTTT.

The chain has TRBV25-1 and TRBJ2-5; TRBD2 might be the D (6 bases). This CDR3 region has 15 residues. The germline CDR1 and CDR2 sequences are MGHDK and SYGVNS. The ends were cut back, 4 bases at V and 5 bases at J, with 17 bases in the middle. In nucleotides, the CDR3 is TGTGCCAGCAGTGCTTATACGGGACTCAGGGAGACCCAGTACTTC. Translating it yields CASSAYTGLRETQYF.

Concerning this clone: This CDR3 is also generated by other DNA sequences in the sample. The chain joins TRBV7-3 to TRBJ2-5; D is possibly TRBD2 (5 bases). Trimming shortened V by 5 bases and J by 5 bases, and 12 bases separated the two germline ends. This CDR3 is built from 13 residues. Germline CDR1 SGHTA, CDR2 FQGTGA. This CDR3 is CASSRTREETQYF. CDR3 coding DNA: TGTGCCAGCAGCAGAACTAGGGAGGAGACCCAGTACTTC.

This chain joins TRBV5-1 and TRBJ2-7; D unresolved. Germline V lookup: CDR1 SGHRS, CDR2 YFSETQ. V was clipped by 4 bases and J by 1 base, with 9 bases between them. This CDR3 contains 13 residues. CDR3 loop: CASSSRPSYEQYF. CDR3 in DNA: TGCGCCAGCAGCAGTAGGCCGTCCTACGAGCAGTACTTC. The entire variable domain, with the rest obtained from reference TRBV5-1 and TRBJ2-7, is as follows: KAGVTQTPRYLIKTRGQQVTLSCSPISGHRSVSWYQQTPGQGLQFLFEYFSETQRNKGNFPGRFSGRQFSNSRSEMNVSTLELGDSALYLCASSSRPSYEQYFGPGTRLTVT.

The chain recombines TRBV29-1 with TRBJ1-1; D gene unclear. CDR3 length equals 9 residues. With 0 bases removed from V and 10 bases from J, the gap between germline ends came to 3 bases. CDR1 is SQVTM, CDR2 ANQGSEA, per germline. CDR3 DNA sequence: TGCAGCGTTGAAGAAGGAGCTTTCTTT. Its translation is CSVEEGAFF.

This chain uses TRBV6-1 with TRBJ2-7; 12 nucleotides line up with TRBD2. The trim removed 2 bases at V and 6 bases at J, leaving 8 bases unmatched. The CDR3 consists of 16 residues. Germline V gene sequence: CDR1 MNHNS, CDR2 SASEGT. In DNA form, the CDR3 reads TGTGCCAGCAGTGAACGAACGCTAGCGGGAGGGGGCGAGCAGTACTTC. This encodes CASSERTLAGGGEQYF.

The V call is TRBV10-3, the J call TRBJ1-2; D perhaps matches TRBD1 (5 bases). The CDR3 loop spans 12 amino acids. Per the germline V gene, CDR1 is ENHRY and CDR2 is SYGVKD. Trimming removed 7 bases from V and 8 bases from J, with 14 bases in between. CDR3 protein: CAINPQGQGYTF. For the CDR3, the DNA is TGTGCCATCAATCCCCAGGGCCAGGGCTACACCTTC.

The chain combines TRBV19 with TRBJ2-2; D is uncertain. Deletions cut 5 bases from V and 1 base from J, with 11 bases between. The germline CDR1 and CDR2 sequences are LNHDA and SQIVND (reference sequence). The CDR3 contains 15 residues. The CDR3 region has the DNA TGTGCCAGTAGTCCCCAGGAACAGAACACCGGGGAGCTGTTTTTT. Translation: CASSPQEQNTGELFF. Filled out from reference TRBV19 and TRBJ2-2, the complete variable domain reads DGGITQSPKYLFRKEGQNVTLSCEQNLNHDAMYWYRQDPGQGLRLIYYSQIVNDFQKGDIAEGYSVSREKKESFPLTVTSAQKNPTAFYLCASSPQEQNTGELFFGEGSRLTVL.

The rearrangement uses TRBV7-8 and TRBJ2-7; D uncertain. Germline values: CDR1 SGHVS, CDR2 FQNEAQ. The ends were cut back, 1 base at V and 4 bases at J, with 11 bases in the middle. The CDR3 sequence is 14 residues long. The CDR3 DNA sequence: TGTGCCAGCAGCTTAGGCCTATTCGGGTACGAGCAGTACTTC. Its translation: CASSLGLFGYEQYF. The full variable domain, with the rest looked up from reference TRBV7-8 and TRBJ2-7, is GAGVSQSPRYKVAKRGQDVALRCDPISGHVSLFWYQQALGQGPEFLTYFQNEAQLDKSGLPSDRFFAERPEGSVSTLKIQRTQQEDSAVYLCASSLGLFGYEQYFGPGTRLTVT.

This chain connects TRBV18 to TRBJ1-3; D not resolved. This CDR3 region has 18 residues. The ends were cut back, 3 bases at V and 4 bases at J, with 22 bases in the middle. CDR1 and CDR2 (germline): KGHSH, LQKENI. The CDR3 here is CASSPSVGSPFKGNTIYF. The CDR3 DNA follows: TGTGCCAGCTCACCGTCCGTAGGGAGCCCCTTCAAAGGAAACACCATATATTTT.

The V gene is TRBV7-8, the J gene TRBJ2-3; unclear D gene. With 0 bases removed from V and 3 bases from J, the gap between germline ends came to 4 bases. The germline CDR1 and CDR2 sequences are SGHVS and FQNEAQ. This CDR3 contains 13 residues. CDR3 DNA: TGTGCCAGCAGCTTAGCGGATACAGATACGCAGTATTTT. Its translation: CASSLADTDTQYF. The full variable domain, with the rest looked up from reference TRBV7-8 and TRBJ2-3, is GAGVSQSPRYKVAKRGQDVALRCDPISGHVSLFWYQQALGQGPEFLTYFQNEAQLDKSGLPSDRFFAERPEGSVSTLKIQRTQQEDSAVYLCASSLADTDTQYFGPGTRLTVL.

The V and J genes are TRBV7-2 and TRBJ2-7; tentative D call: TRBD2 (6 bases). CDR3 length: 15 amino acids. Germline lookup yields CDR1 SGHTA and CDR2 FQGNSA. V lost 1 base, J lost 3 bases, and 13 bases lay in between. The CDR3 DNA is TGTGCCAGCAGCTTAGACATAGCGGTAAACTACGAGCAGTACTTC. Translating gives CASSLDIAVNYEQYF. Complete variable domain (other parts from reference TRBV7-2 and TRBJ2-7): GAGVSQSPSNKVTEKGKDVELRCDPISGHTALYWYRQSLGQGLEFLIYFQGNSAPDKSGLPSDRFSAERTGGSVSTLTIQRTQQEDSAVYLCASSLDIAVNYEQYFGPGTRLTVT.